These 4 T cell receptor beta chains were sequenced from one sample in a study of blood T cell repertoires in COVID-19. Repertoires were generated with immunoSEQ multiplex PCR, while TCRdb's copy carries only in-frame clones and drops some. The repertoire consists of approximately 130,000 clones, with about 89% occurring once and the leading ten covering around 2.3%. Material for sequencing was peripheral blood. These TCRs come from a man in his forties or fifties with active COVID-19.

The rearrangement uses TRBV10-3 and TRBJ1-1; D is unresolved. CDR1 and CDR2 from the germline V gene are ENHRY and SYGVKD. V was clipped by 11 bases and J by 1 base, with 14 bases between them. CDR3 length equals 13 residues. The CDR3 DNA sequence: TGTGCCGTCCACAGTCAGACGAACACTGAAGCTTTCTTT. Translated, it gives CAVHSQTNTEAFF.

This sequence joins TRBV9 and TRBJ2-5, with TRBD2 as a possible D gene (8 bases). Germline V CDR1 and CDR2: SGDLS, YYNGEE. V shed 2 bases and J shed 5 bases, with 19 bases lying between them. The CDR3 covers 16 residues. The CDR3 bases are TGTGCCAGCAGCGTTGGTGCGGGGGGACAGAGTGAGACCCAGTACTTC. Protein sequence: CASSVGAGGQSETQYF.

V is TRBV7-2 and J is TRBJ2-3; TRBD1 is a possible D gene (6 bases). Trimming removed 0 bases from V and 4 bases from J, with 14 bases in between. The CDR3 runs 16 residues. Germline lookup yields CDR1 SGHTA and CDR2 FQGNSA. The CDR3 loop is CASSLALAGVSDTQYF. The CDR3 DNA reads as TGTGCCAGCAGCTTAGCGTTGGCAGGGGTATCAGATACGCAGTATTTT.

This clone has more than one count but fewer than ten. The V call is TRBV3-1 (or the pseudogene TRBV3-2), the J call TRBJ1-4; D is perhaps TRBD1 (6 bases). The CDR3 runs 13 residues. The germline V gene has CDR1 LGHDT and CDR2 YNNKEL (reference sequence). V lost 5 bases and J 5 bases, leaving 9 bases between the germline ends. The CDR3 region has the DNA TGTGCCAGCAGCGACAGGTTCAATGAAAAACTGTTTTTT. Residues: CASSDRFNEKLFF.